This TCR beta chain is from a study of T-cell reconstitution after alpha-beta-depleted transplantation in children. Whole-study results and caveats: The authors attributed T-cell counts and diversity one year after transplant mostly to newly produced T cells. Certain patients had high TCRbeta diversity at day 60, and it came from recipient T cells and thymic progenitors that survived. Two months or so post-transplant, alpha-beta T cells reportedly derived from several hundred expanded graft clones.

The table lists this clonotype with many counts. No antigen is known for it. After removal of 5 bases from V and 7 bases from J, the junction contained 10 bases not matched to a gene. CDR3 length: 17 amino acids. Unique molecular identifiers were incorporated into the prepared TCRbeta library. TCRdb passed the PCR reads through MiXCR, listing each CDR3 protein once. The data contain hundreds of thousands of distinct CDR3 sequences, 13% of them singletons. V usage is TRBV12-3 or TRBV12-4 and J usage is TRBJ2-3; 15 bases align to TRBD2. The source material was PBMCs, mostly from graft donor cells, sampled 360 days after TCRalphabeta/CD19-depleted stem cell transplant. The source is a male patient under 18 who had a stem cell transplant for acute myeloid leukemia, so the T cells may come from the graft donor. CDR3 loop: CASSVGLAGGPAHTQYF. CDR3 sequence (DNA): TGTGCCAGCAGTGTGGGACTAGCGGGAGGACCCGCCCATACGCAGTATTTT.